Listed below are T cell receptor beta chains from one sample, sequenced in a study of blood T cell repertoires in COVID-19. The repertoire was sequenced with immunoSEQ multiplex PCR; TCRdb's copy has only in-frame clones and lacks some. The sample records some 110,000 clones, 80% to 85% being singletons. The sample consisted of PBMCs or T cells enriched from blood (not recorded which). Receptors originate from a woman in her thirties who had recovered from COVID-19. The CDR3 runs from the conserved cysteine through the conserved F or W. Fields, in order: J gene, D gene, V gene, clone size, CDR3 protein, CDR3 DNA. A D gene is named only where the DNA matches it firmly. Where a row states a size, it is once, few, many or the class of an expanded clone; other rows omit it.

J: TRBJ1-6; D: TRBD1; V: TRBV28; size: .; CDR3: CASSPYPGGSYNSPLHF; DNA: TGTGCCAGCAGTCCCTATCCAGGGGGCTCCTATAATTCACCCCTCCACTTT
J: TRBJ1-2; D: TRBD1; V: TRBV5-8; size: once; CDR3: CASSIDRVYGYTF; DNA: TGTGCCAGCAGCATAGACAGGGTATATGGCTACACCTTC
J: TRBJ2-1; D: TRBD1; V: TRBV5-1; size: .; CDR3: CASSADRVVDEQFF; DNA: TGCGCCAGCAGCGCGGACAGGGTAGTGGATGAGCAGTTCTTC
J: TRBJ2-1; D: TRBD2; V: TRBV9; size: .; CDR3: CASSVAGLAGLEQFF; DNA: TGTGCCAGCAGCGTAGCGGGACTAGCGGGTCTTGAGCAGTTCTTC
J: TRBJ2-7; D: TRBD1; V: TRBV4-3; size: .; CDR3: CASSPWTGASYEQYF; DNA: TGCGCCAGCAGCCCATGGACAGGGGCCTCCTACGAGCAGTACTTC
J: TRBJ2-3; D: TRBD2; V: TRBV5-1; size: .; CDR3: CASSPGLAGSTDTQYF; DNA: TGCGCCAGCAGCCCGGGACTAGCGGGGAGCACAGATACGCAGTATTTT
J: TRBJ1-2; D: TRBD1; V: TRBV24-1; size: .; CDR3: CATSDFGTGVYGYTF; DNA: TGTGCCACCAGTGATTTTGGGACAGGGGTATATGGCTACACCTTC
J: TRBJ2-1; D: TRBD2; V: TRBV7-9; size: .; CDR3: CASSLGLAGVGEQFF; DNA: TGTGCCAGCAGCTTAGGTCTAGCGGGAGTAGGTGAGCAGTTCTTC
J: TRBJ2-2; D: TRBD2; V: TRBV25-1; size: .; CDR3: CASRGGTLDTGELFF; DNA: TGTGCCAGCAGGGGAGGGACGCTTGACACCGGGGAGCTGTTTTTT
J: TRBJ1-5; D: .; V: TRBV4-1; size: .; CDR3: CASSQGRGRNQPQHF; DNA: TGCGCCAGCAGCCAAGGTAGGGGCCGCAATCAGCCCCAGCATTTT
J: TRBJ1-5; D: TRBD1; V: TRBV19; size: .; CDR3: CASSFRTGGAGADSNQPQHF; DNA: TGTGCCAGTAGTTTCCGGACAGGGGGCGCGGGGGCCGATAGCAATCAGCCCCAGCATTTT
J: TRBJ1-5; D: .; V: TRBV19; size: once; CDR3: CASSTQGLQPQHF; DNA: TGTGCCAGTAGTACGCAGGGATTGCAGCCCCAGCATTTT
J: TRBJ1-2; D: .; V: TRBV28; size: .; CDR3: CASTERGKRGYGYTF; DNA: TGTGCCAGCACCGAAAGGGGGAAACGAGGCTATGGCTACACCTTC
J: TRBJ2-1; D: TRBD2; V: TRBV11-3; size: .; CDR3: CASSLTSGSYEQFF; DNA: TGTGCCAGCAGCTTAACTAGCGGGAGCTATGAGCAGTTCTTC
J: TRBJ2-7; D: .; V: TRBV11-2; size: .; CDR3: CASSLDGGTRSYEQYF; DNA: TGTGCCAGCAGCTTAGATGGGGGGACTCGCTCCTACGAGCAGTACTTC
J: TRBJ2-1; D: TRBD2; V: TRBV5-1; size: once; CDR3: CASSLASGRINEQFF; DNA: TGCGCCAGCAGCTTGGCTAGCGGGAGAATAAATGAGCAGTTCTTC
J: TRBJ1-1; D: TRBD1; V: TRBV9; size: .; CDR3: CASSVPHPTSGQGWTEAFF; DNA: TGTGCCAGCAGCGTACCCCACCCAACTTCGGGACAGGGGTGGACTGAAGCTTTCTTT
J: TRBJ2-4; D: .; V: TRBV28; size: .; CDR3: CASSPTDGGANIQYF; DNA: TGTGCCAGCAGTCCGACCGATGGGGGGGCAAACATTCAGTACTTC
J: TRBJ2-1; D: TRBD1; V: TRBV11-2; size: .; CDR3: CASSPPTGLTYNEQFF; DNA: TGTGCCAGCAGCCCGCCGACAGGGTTGACCTACAATGAGCAGTTCTTC
J: TRBJ1-2; D: .; V: TRBV5-8; size: .; CDR3: CASSLGGRDYGYTF; DNA: TGTGCCAGCAGCTTGGGGGGGCGCGACTATGGCTACACCTTC
J: TRBJ1-2; D: TRBD1; V: TRBV5-4; size: .; CDR3: CASRAPGQGAGGYTF; DNA: TGTGCCAGCAGAGCACCGGGACAGGGGGCAGGTGGCTACACCTTC
J: TRBJ1-4; D: TRBD1; V: TRBV30; size: .; CDR3: CAWGDSEKLFF; DNA: TGTGCCTGGGGGGACAGTGAAAAACTGTTTTTT
J: TRBJ2-3; D: TRBD2; V: TRBV2; size: .; CDR3: CASSDKEGGRSTDTQYF; DNA: TGTGCCAGCAGTGATAAAGAGGGAGGGAGGAGCACAGATACGCAGTATTTT